This T cell receptor (beta chain) was sequenced for a study of T cells after yellow fever vaccination. The wider study: For low cell numbers, libraries were made with SMART-Seq v4 Ultra Low Input. Notes on the study in general: Among primary-vaccination clones, most reappeared after the booster, at just under 98% for CD4 and 88% for CD8.

This CDR3 has 17 residues. Germline V gene sequence: CDR1 DFQATT, CDR2 SNEGSKA (reference sequence). V lost 0 bases and J lost 4; bases outside the gene matches: 10. On this clonotype itself: Its antigen is unidentified.

Universal primer sites and UMIs were introduced during 5'RACE template-switching synthesis of TCR cDNA. In TCRdb, the 5' RACE reads were re-called with MiXCR into one record per CDR3 protein. Among about 550,000 distinct CDR3 sequences listed, over 15% were seen once. Specimen: PBMCs, collected 15 days after the yellow fever booster vaccination. This chain uses TRBV20-1 with TRBJ2-2; 8 bases match TRBD2. The sequence was collected from a young man who received the YFV17D yellow fever vaccine. The CDR3: CSARDARAGDGTGELFF. The CDR3 DNA follows: TGCAGTGCTAGAGACGCCCGAGCGGGAGACGGCACCGGGGAGCTGTTTTTT.